What follows are 13 T cell receptor beta chains derived from one specimen sequenced in a study of shared clonotypes between healthy human individuals. TCRdb's copy holds only in-frame clones and misses some; the assay was immunoSEQ multiplex PCR. The top ten clones hold around 0.13% of a sample with 2 million to 2.5 million clones, around 95% of them seen once. The sample consisted of naive CD4+ T cells sorted from blood. Subset meaning: CD45RA+ positively selected. Source of these receptors: a man between 18 and 29 years old in good health.

The V call is TRBV6-5, the J call TRBJ1-2; maybe TRBD1 (5 bases). The germline V and J ends were trimmed by 7 bases and 3 bases, with 12 bases remaining between them. CDR1 and CDR2 from the germline V gene are MNHEY and SVGAGI. This CDR3 is built from 13 residues. CDR3: CASMGGRDYGYTF. As DNA, the CDR3 is TGTGCCAGCATGGGGGGACGGGACTATGGCTACACCTTC.

The chain recombines TRBV10-2 with TRBJ2-6; the D is unclear. In germline, CDR1 is WSHSY, CDR2 SAAADI. The ends were cut back, 4 bases at V and 1 base at J, with 8 bases in the middle. CDR3 length equals 15 residues. The CDR3 region has the DNA TGCGCCAGCAGTGCCCAAGGGTCTGGGGCCAACGTCCTGACTTTC. This sequence encodes CASSAQGSGANVLTF.

The chain joins TRBV15 to TRBJ1-5; possible D gene TRBD1, 6 bases. Germline CDR1 reads LNHNV; CDR2 reads YYDKDF (reference sequence). The germline V and J ends were trimmed by 3 bases and 0 bases, with 9 bases remaining between them. CDR3 length: 15 amino acids. In nucleotides, the CDR3 is TGTGCCACCAGCAGTACAGGGTATAGCAATCAGCCCCAGCATTTT. It yields the protein CATSSTGYSNQPQHF.

The V and J genes are TRBV10-3 and TRBJ2-7, with a possible D match to TRBD2 (5 bases). The V and J ends lost 6 bases and 6 bases respectively, with 15 bases between them. This CDR3 contains 13 residues. Per germline, CDR1 ENHRY and CDR2 SYGVKD. The CDR3 DNA reads TGTGCCATCAGCCCGGGATCGATGGGCGAGCAGTACTTC. Protein product: CAISPGSMGEQYF.

The rearrangement joins TRBV5-1 to TRBJ2-2; D unresolved. Per the germline V gene, CDR1 is SGHRS and CDR2 is YFSETQ. The CDR3 loop spans 13 amino acids. Deletions cut 7 bases from V and 4 bases from J, with 11 bases between. The CDR3 DNA reads as TGCGCCAGCGGCAGAGGCGGCACCGGGGAGCTGTTTTTT. Encoded protein: CASGRGGTGELFF.

The genes are TRBV2 and TRBJ1-5; no clear D. Per germline, CDR1 SNHLY and CDR2 FYNNEI. This CDR3 contains 16 residues. Trimming cost V 2 bases and J 3 bases, with 14 bases left between them. CDR3 sequence reads: CASSENWILNNQPQHF. CDR3 nucleotides: TGTGCCAGCAGTGAAAATTGGATCCTCAACAATCAGCCCCAGCATTTT.

This chain connects TRBV4-1 to TRBJ1-1; D unresolved. The CDR3 has 15 residues. Germline CDR1 MGHRA, CDR2 YSYEKL. Trimming left V 1 base short and J 0 bases short, with 9 bases between. The CDR3 loop is CASSQGVAMNTEAFF. CDR3 nucleotides: TGCGCCAGCAGCCAAGGGGTGGCCATGAACACTGAAGCTTTCTTT.

The J gene is TRBJ2-3, the V gene TRBV5-1, with 10 bases identical to TRBD2. The ends lost 4 bases at V and 4 bases at J; junction bases unmatched: 12. The CDR3 has 17 amino acids. Germline CDR1 is SGHRS and CDR2 is YFSETQ. CDR3 nucleotide sequence: TGCGCCAGCAGCCCCCGGACTAGCGGAGGGGGGGCAGATACGCAGTATTTT. This encodes CASSPRTSGGGADTQYF.

The genes are TRBV10-1 and TRBJ2-4, with no clear D. The V gene lost 3 bases and the J gene lost 0 bases, with 12 bases spanning the gap. The CDR3 runs to 16 residues. Germline CDR1 WNHNN, CDR2 SYGVQD (reference sequence). The CDR3 sequence: CASSEGNELAKNIQYF. The CDR3 region has the DNA TGCGCCAGCAGTGAAGGCAACGAACTAGCCAAAAACATTCAGTACTTC.

This chain links TRBV6-1 with TRBJ2-1; 11 nucleotides line up with TRBD1. The CDR3 is 15 residues long. The junction had 6 bases not matched to a gene; V was cut back by 8 bases and J by 3 bases. CDR1 MNHNS and CDR2 SASEGT come from the germline V gene. The CDR3 sequence: CASRKGTGGYNEQFF. CDR3 coding DNA: TGTGCCAGCCGAAAAGGGACAGGGGGCTACAATGAGCAGTTCTTC.

The chain joins TRBV6-1 to TRBJ2-7; 12 positions agree with TRBD2. This CDR3 spans 15 amino acids. Germline V gene data show CDR1 as MNHNS and CDR2 as SASEGT. The V and J ends lost 4 bases and 12 bases, in that order; junction bases with no gene match: 13. The CDR3 DNA follows: TGTGCCAGCAGTGCTACGGAGCCTAGCGGGAGGGCCCGGTACTTC. Its translation is CASSATEPSGRARYF.

This rearrangement joins TRBV5-1 to TRBJ1-3; D perhaps matches TRBD1 (6 bases). Germline CDR1 is SGHRS and CDR2 is YFSETQ. The CDR3 has 18 amino acids. Trimming removed 0 bases at V and 5 bases at J, with 21 bases between. The DNA for the CDR3 is TGCGCCAGCAGCTTGGCCGACGGACAGCCACCGGGTCGAAACACCATATATTTT. Translating it yields CASSLADGQPPGRNTIYF.

There are a few counts of this clone. V gene TRBV5-1 combines with J gene TRBJ1-6, with D possibly matching TRBD1 (6 bases). This CDR3 has 16 residues. The V end lost 0 bases, the J end lost 7 bases, and 14 bases lay between the germline ends. Germline loops: CDR1 SGHRS, CDR2 YFSETQ. The CDR3 coding sequence is TGCGCCAGCAGCTTGGGGCAGGGGTTAGGCAATTCACCCCTCCACTTT. As protein: CASSLGQGLGNSPLHF.